This T cell receptor beta chain was sequenced in a study of shared clonotypes between healthy human individuals. In the study overall: CD4 naive and CD4 memory each took three plates per donor, while CD8 naive took two and CD8 memory one. Findings and limits, study-wide: Sampling used blood alone; tissue repertoires probably differ.

Terminally differentiated effector memory CD45RA+ cells were excluded by CCR7 positive selection of CD45RO-negative cells. About this clone itself: Its cognate antigen is unknown.

Each subset's genomic DNA was shared equally among a number of immunoSEQ plates. Method: immunoSEQ multiplex PCR; TCRdb's copy keeps in-frame clones and lacks some. The repertoire holds hundreds of thousands of clones, with approximately 96% as singletons. This clonotype was sampled from a man aged 25 to 40 in good health. Material: naive CD8+ T cells sorted from blood.

CDR3: CASSPDRFVSGYGYTF. DNA for the CDR3: TGTGCCAGCAGTCCGGACAGGTTCGTTAGTGGCTATGGCTACACCTTC. The chain combines TRBV28 with TRBJ1-2, with TRBD1 identical over 7 bases. Germline V gene data show CDR1 as MDHEN and CDR2 as SYDVKM. Losses at the gene ends were 5 bases for V and 4 bases for J; bases not matched to a gene: 13. This CDR3 is built from 16 residues.